Listed below are T cell receptor beta chains from one sample, sequenced in a study of cytomegalovirus exposure and HLA in healthy donors. The data were produced by immunoSEQ multiplex PCR, yet TCRdb's version contains in-frame clones alone and is incomplete. The repertoire holds 200,000 or so clones, with around 81% as singletons. The specimen was PBMCs. These receptors all come from a woman younger than 30 in good health and CMV-seropositive. Both conserved end residues are part of each CDR3. D genes are given only for firm matches. The size entry is marked missing in some rows and otherwise reads once, few, many or a size class.

j_call	clone_size	v_call	d_call	cdr3_nt	cdr3_aa
TRBJ2-1	-	TRBV4-1	-	TGCGCCAGCAGCCGGACTGGAGGCCGCGGCAATGAGCAGTTCTTC	CASSRTGGRGNEQFF
TRBJ1-5	-	TRBV2	-	TGTGCCAGCCACAGGGATAGCGATCAGCCCCAGCATTTT	CASHRDSDQPQHF
TRBJ2-5	few	TRBV5-1	-	TGCGCCAGCAGCTTGGCCGGGACTGAGGGAGAGACCCAGTACTTC	CASSLAGTEGETQYF
TRBJ2-1	-	TRBV19	-	TGTGCCAGTAGTATGGGGGCAGGCAATGAGCAGTTCTTC	CASSMGAGNEQFF
TRBJ2-3	-	TRBV11-2	TRBD2	TGTGCCAGCAGCTCATCCGGGACTAGCAAGGGTACGCAGTATTTT	CASSSSGTSKGTQYF
TRBJ2-2	once	TRBV25-1	-	TGTGCCAGCAGTGACAGCAGACTGGGCACCGGGGAGCTGTTTTTT	CASSDSRLGTGELFF
TRBJ1-1	-	TRBV28	-	TGTGCCAGCAGTTTCGGCCCGGGAGCTTTCTTT	CASSFGPGAFF
TRBJ1-2	-	TRBV7-2	-	TGTGCCAGCAGCTGGGGGGGGTCGGACTATGGCTACACCTTC	CASSWGGSDYGYTF
TRBJ2-1	few	TRBV7-3	TRBD2	TGTGCCAGCAGCTCAAGCGGGGGGGCCCACAATGAGCAGTTCTTC	CASSSSGGAHNEQFF
TRBJ2-7	-	TRBV5-1	TRBD2	TGCGCCAGCAGCTTGAGGACTAGCGGGGCCGAGCAGTACTTC	CASSLRTSGAEQYF
TRBJ2-3	-	TRBV5-5	-	TGTGCCAGCAGTTCTCACATACGCACAGATACGCAGTATTTT	CASSSHIRTDTQYF
TRBJ2-1	-	TRBV19	TRBD2	TGTGCCAGCCAGCGGGGCCCGGGGGGTAATGAGCAGTTCTTC	CASQRGPGGNEQFF
TRBJ2-7	-	TRBV11-2	TRBD1	TGTGCCAGCAGCCGACGGGGGACAGGGGACTCCTACGAGCAGTACTTC	CASSRRGTGDSYEQYF
TRBJ1-1	-	TRBV6-5	-	TGTGCCAGCACGTCACAGATGAACACTGAAGCTTTCTTT	CASTSQMNTEAFF
TRBJ1-5	-	TRBV29-1	TRBD1	TGCAGCGTTTCACAGGGGGCAAATCAGCCCCAGCATTTT	CSVSQGANQPQHF
TRBJ2-5	-	TRBV30	TRBD2	TGTGCCGGGTCCGGGACTAGCCTTCTTCAGGAGACCCAGTACTTC	CAGSGTSLLQETQYF
TRBJ1-1	-	TRBV2	TRBD1	TGTGCCAGCAGTGAAACTCCGGGACAGGAACTTGAAGCTTTCTTT	CASSETPGQELEAFF
TRBJ1-3	-	TRBV19	-	TGTGCCACCAGGTCCGTCTACACCATATATTTT	CATRSVYTIYF
TRBJ1-2	-	TRBV7-9	-	TGTGCCAGCAGCTTCGGGTCGGGTGGCTACACCTTC	CASSFGSGGYTF
TRBJ2-7	-	TRBV7-6	TRBD2	TGTGCCAGCAGCTTAGGGACTAGCGGGGACGAGCAGTACTTC	CASSLGTSGDEQYF
TRBJ2-2	-	TRBV11-2	TRBD1	TGTGCCAGCAGATCTGGACAGGGGGCTATCACCGGGGAGCTGTTTTTT	CASRSGQGAITGELFF
TRBJ2-2	-	TRBV14	-	TGTGCCAGCAGCCAAGTCTCAGACACTGGGGAGCTGTTTTTT	CASSQVSDTGELFF
TRBJ2-3	once	TRBV7-3	TRBD1	TGTGCCAGCACCGTGGACAGGAACACAGATACGCAGTATTTT	CASTVDRNTDTQYF
TRBJ2-2	few	TRBV11-2	-	TGTGCCAGCAGCGCCGGGACACCGTCCACCGGGGAGCTGTTTTTT	CASSAGTPSTGELFF
TRBJ1-6	few	TRBV5-5	-	TGTGCCAGCTTGAGAAGGGAGGGGGAAATAAATTCACCCCTCCACTTT	CASLRREGEINSPLHF
TRBJ1-5	-	TRBV6-1	TRBD1	TGTGCCAGCAGTGAAACAGGGGGCGGAATTTATAGCAATCAGCCCCAGCATTTT	CASSETGGGIYSNQPQHF
TRBJ1-3	-	TRBV29-1	TRBD1	TGCAGCGTGGACTTACAGGGGGCTGGAAACACCATATATTTT	CSVDLQGAGNTIYF
TRBJ1-5	-	TRBV10-3	-	TGTGCCATCAGTGAGTCAGCAGGTTTTCAGCCCCAGCATTTT	CAISESAGFQPQHF
TRBJ2-2	-	TRBV30	-	TGTGCCTGGAGTCCGCTAATCGGGGAGCTGTTTTTT	CAWSPLIGELFF
TRBJ2-5	once	TRBV9	-	TGTGCCAGCAGCGTTCTCGGGAGCCAAGAGACCCAGTACTTC	CASSVLGSQETQYF
TRBJ2-5	-	TRBV5-1	TRBD1	TGCGCCAGCAACCACAGGGGCGTCGGGGAGACCCAGTACTTC	CASNHRGVGETQYF
TRBJ2-1	few	TRBV7-3	TRBD2	TGTGCCAGCAGCCCCGCTAGCGGGGTCTACAATGAGCAGTTCTTC	CASSPASGVYNEQFF
TRBJ1-2	-	TRBV5-4	-	TGTGCCAGCAGCCGGGGGGGGGCGCTTGCCTACACCTTC	CASSRGGALAYTF
TRBJ2-3	once	TRBV27	-	TGTGCCAGCAGTTTCGCAGGGAGCACAGATACGCAGTATTTT	CASSFAGSTDTQYF
TRBJ2-7	once	TRBV7-3	TRBD1	TGTGCCAGCAGCTTAGGGACAGGGGCCCTCTACGAGCAGTACTTC	CASSLGTGALYEQYF
TRBJ2-3	-	TRBV9	TRBD2	TGTGCCAGCAGCGTAGGGGGCAGGGAGGGAGATACGCAGTATTTT	CASSVGGREGDTQYF
TRBJ2-2	-	TRBV5-1	-	TGCGCCAGCAACACAGGGTTAAGCACCGGGGAGCTGTTTTTT	CASNTGLSTGELFF
TRBJ2-3	-	TRBV30	TRBD2	TGTGCCTGGAGGAAAGCGGGGGGCACAGATACGCAGTATTTT	CAWRKAGGTDTQYF
TRBJ1-6	-	TRBV7-9	TRBD1	TGTGCCAGCAGACTTACAGGGGCTATCTATTCACCCCTCCACTTT	CASRLTGAIYSPLHF
TRBJ2-6	few	TRBV18	TRBD1	TGTGCCAGCTCCGGGAGGAGGACAGGGGGCTTTGGGGCCAACGTCCTGACTTTC	CASSGRRTGGFGANVLTF
TRBJ1-2	-	TRBV15	-	TGTGCCACCAGCAGAGATGGATGGGGAGCTAACTATGGCTACACCTTC	CATSRDGWGANYGYTF
TRBJ2-2	-	TRBV7-9	TRBD2	TGTTCCAGCAGCTGGGGCAGACTAGCGGGGCCTCGGGAGCTGTTTTTT	CSSSWGRLAGPRELFF